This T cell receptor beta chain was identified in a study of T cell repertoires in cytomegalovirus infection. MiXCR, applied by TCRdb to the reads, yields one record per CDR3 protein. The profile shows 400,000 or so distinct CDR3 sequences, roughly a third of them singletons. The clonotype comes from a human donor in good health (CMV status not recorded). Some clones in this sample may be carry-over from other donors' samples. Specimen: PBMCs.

CDR3 nucleotides: TGTGCCAGCGGCCAGACACGGACCTACAATGAGCAGTTCTTC. Amino acids: CASGQTRTYNEQFF. The J gene is TRBJ2-1, the V gene TRBV6-1, with unresolved D. The ends were cut back, 8 bases at V and 2 bases at J, with 13 bases in the middle. The CDR3 is made up of 14 amino acids. Germline CDR1 is MNHNS and CDR2 is SASEGT.